This T cell receptor beta chain was captured by sequencing in a study of OX40 agonist ivuxolimab in advanced cancers. Study-level information: Mean age approximately 66 years, range about 20 to 79; about 81% male.

Profiled with immunoSEQ multiplex PCR; TCRdb holds only in-frame clones, not every one. The table includes tens of thousands of clones, around 81% detected once. Germline CDR1 SEHNR, CDR2 FQNEAQ (reference sequence). CDR3 length equals 12 residues. V dropped 4 bases and J dropped 4 bases, with 4 bases sitting between them. Overall study results and limits: Individuals who were partial responders at 0.1-3.0 mg/kg had clonal expansion that ranked among the lowest. Dose levels from 0.1 to 3.0 mg/kg saw CD4+ and CD8+ blood T cells expand clonally by week 6.

To note about this clone: Its cognate antigen is unknown.

Peripheral blood came from all dose cohorts at three timepoints. This TCR was recovered from an adult with an advanced solid tumor such as melanoma, head and neck, liver or kidney cancer. This chain joins TRBV7-9 and TRBJ2-2; D uncertain. Source: CD4+ or CD8+ T cells sorted from blood, taken in a trial of the OX40 agonist ivuxolimab. For the CDR3, the DNA is TGTGCCAGCAGCTCTTCCACCGGGGAGCTGTTTTTT. As protein: CASSSSTGELFF.